This is a list of T cell receptor beta chains from one sample in a study of blood T cell repertoires in COVID-19. Measured with immunoSEQ multiplex PCR; TCRdb has only the in-frame clones, and not every one. Of 150,000 to 200,000 clones in the sample, 81% were seen once. The sequenced material came from peripheral blood. All receptors come from a man aged 55 to 70 with active or convalescent COVID-19. Each CDR3 is given with its conserved first and last residue. D genes are given only for firm matches. Only some rows state a clone size, as once, few, many or a class for expanded clones.

j_call	v_call	d_call	clone_size	cdr3_aa	cdr3_nt
TRBJ2-1	TRBV3-1/TRBV3-2	TRBD2	-	CASRAAGGGSNEQFF	TGTGCCAGCAGAGCAGCGGGGGGCGGGTCGAATGAGCAGTTCTTC
TRBJ1-1	TRBV3-1/TRBV3-2	TRBD1	-	CASSRSGQDQNTEAFF	TGTGCCAGCAGCCGATCGGGACAGGATCAGAACACTGAAGCTTTCTTT
TRBJ2-1	TRBV5-1	-	-	CASSSGGGSSYNEQFF	TGCGCCAGCTCGTCCGGGGGAGGATCATCCTACAATGAGCAGTTCTTC
TRBJ1-5	TRBV3-1/TRBV3-2	-	few	CASSQDRNQPQHF	TGTGCCAGCAGCCAAGACAGGAATCAGCCCCAGCATTTT
TRBJ2-1	TRBV7-9	-	-	CASSLESSGNEQFF	TGTGCCAGCAGCTTAGAGTCATCAGGCAATGAGCAGTTCTTC
TRBJ2-2	TRBV5-1	-	-	CASSLDRPNTGELFF	TGCGCCAGCAGCTTGGACAGGCCAAACACCGGGGAGCTGTTTTTT
TRBJ2-5	TRBV15	-	-	CATSRGTDQETQYF	TGTGCCACCAGCAGAGGGACAGACCAAGAGACCCAGTACTTC
TRBJ2-1	TRBV19	TRBD2	-	CASSPRLAGSNEQFF	TGTGCCAGTAGTCCCCGACTAGCGGGATCCAATGAGCAGTTCTTC
TRBJ2-5	TRBV14	TRBD2	-	CASSPGGRETQYF	TGTGCCAGCAGCCCTGGCGGGAGAGAGACCCAGTACTTC
TRBJ2-7	TRBV4-1	TRBD2	few	CASSQDFLGSGVLYEQYF	TGCGCCAGCAGCCAAGATTTTTTAGGTAGCGGGGTGCTCTACGAGCAGTACTTC
TRBJ1-1	TRBV29-1	-	-	CSALQSNTEAFF	TGCAGCGCCCTCCAGTCGAACACTGAAGCTTTCTTT
TRBJ2-6	TRBV5-1	-	-	CASSGLVSGANVLTF	TGCGCCAGCAGCGGACTCGTCTCTGGGGCCAACGTCCTGACTTTC
TRBJ2-5	TRBV5-8	TRBD2	few	CASPNGLAEMYQETQYF	TGTGCCAGCCCAAACGGACTAGCGGAGATGTACCAAGAGACCCAGTACTTC
TRBJ1-2	TRBV6-5	-	-	CASSYSGQGNGYTF	TGTGCCAGCAGTTACTCGGGCCAGGGAAATGGCTACACCTTC
TRBJ2-1	TRBV7-8	TRBD2	-	CASSFATSGGGHEQFF	TGTGCCAGCAGCTTCGCAACTAGCGGGGGCGGCCATGAGCAGTTCTTC
TRBJ1-1	TRBV7-3	-	once	CASRGQPNTEAFF	TGTGCCAGCAGAGGACAGCCTAACACTGAAGCTTTCTTT
TRBJ2-5	TRBV5-1	-	few	CASSLAGYRGRQETQYF	TGCGCCAGCAGCTTGGCGGGCTACCGAGGGAGGCAAGAGACCCAGTACTTC
TRBJ2-1	TRBV5-1	TRBD1	-	CASSYPGQAYNEQFF	TGCGCCAGCAGCTATCCTGGACAGGCCTACAATGAGCAGTTCTTC
TRBJ1-5	TRBV5-1	TRBD1	-	CASSFGTDSNQPQHF	TGCGCCAGCAGCTTCGGGACAGATAGCAATCAGCCCCAGCATTTT
TRBJ1-1	TRBV29-1	-	-	CSVDGGVAEAFF	TGCAGCGTTGACGGGGGGGTCGCTGAAGCTTTCTTT
TRBJ1-6	TRBV28	TRBD1	few	CASSFMDRGRSPLHF	TGTGCCAGCAGTTTCATGGACAGGGGGCGATCACCCCTCCACTTT
TRBJ1-2	TRBV5-1	TRBD1	-	CASSSLQGVYGYTF	TGCGCCAGCAGCTCACTACAGGGGGTGTATGGCTACACCTTC
TRBJ1-2	TRBV19	TRBD1	few	CASSPPQGVGYTF	TGTGCCAGTAGTCCTCCACAGGGGGTTGGCTACACCTTC
TRBJ1-2	TRBV7-8	TRBD1	few	CASSPQGNRYTF	TGTGCCAGCAGCCCACAGGGGAATCGCTACACCTTC
TRBJ2-5	TRBV19	-	-	CASSTLRGTQYF	TGTGCCAGTAGTACCCTCCGGGGGACCCAGTACTTC
TRBJ1-1	TRBV15	TRBD1	-	CATSRGAGGNTEAFF	TGTGCCACCAGCAGAGGAGCAGGGGGGAACACTGAAGCTTTCTTT
TRBJ1-4	TRBV5-1	TRBD1	many	CASSRGQPATNEKLFF	TGCGCCAGCAGCCGGGGACAGCCAGCAACTAATGAAAAACTGTTTTTT
TRBJ2-7	TRBV6-5	-	-	CASSVDRRYEQYF	TGTGCCAGCAGCGTAGACAGGCGATACGAGCAGTACTTC
TRBJ1-1	TRBV10-3	TRBD1	few	CAMRGGTGFREAEAFF	TGTGCCATGAGGGGGGGGACAGGGTTCAGGGAGGCTGAAGCTTTCTTT
TRBJ2-1	TRBV18	TRBD2	-	CASSPASGSSNEQFF	TGTGCCAGCTCACCAGCTAGCGGGAGCTCAAATGAGCAGTTCTTC
TRBJ1-5	TRBV19	-	-	CASSIGEYSNQPQHF	TGTGCCAGTAGTATCGGAGAATATAGCAATCAGCCCCAGCATTTT
TRBJ1-3	TRBV15	-	-	CATSTGDSGNTIYF	TGTGCCACCAGCACCGGGGACTCTGGAAACACCATATATTTT
TRBJ1-5	TRBV28	-	-	CASSLVGPFQPQHF	TGTGCCAGCAGTTTGGTGGGGCCGTTTCAGCCCCAGCATTTT
TRBJ2-1	TRBV5-1	TRBD2	-	CASSSSGTSGYNEQFF	TGCGCCAGCAGCTCCTCCGGGACTAGCGGCTACAATGAGCAGTTCTTC
TRBJ1-1	TRBV9	-	few	CASSATGGITEAFF	TGTGCCAGCAGCGCAACGGGGGGAATCACTGAAGCTTTCTTT
TRBJ2-2	TRBV3-1/TRBV3-2	-	-	CASSPNTHTGELFF	TGTGCCAGCAGCCCGAACACCCACACCGGGGAGCTGTTTTTT
TRBJ1-2	TRBV19	TRBD1	-	CASSVQGTYGYTF	TGTGCCAGTAGTGTACAGGGGACTTATGGCTACACCTTC
TRBJ2-2	TRBV12-1	-	-	CASSFRTSGRSPNTGELFF	TGTGCCAGCAGCTTCCGGACTAGCGGGAGGTCTCCGAACACCGGGGAGCTGTTTTTT
TRBJ1-1	TRBV9	-	-	CASSVTGSNTEAFF	TGTGCCAGCAGCGTGACAGGATCGAACACTGAAGCTTTCTTT
TRBJ2-1	TRBV4-1	TRBD2	-	CASSHGLAKHQGNEQFF	TGCGCCAGCAGCCACGGACTAGCGAAACACCAAGGCAATGAGCAGTTCTTC
TRBJ1-4	TRBV5-1	-	-	CASSLGGYENEKLFF	TGCGCCAGCAGCTTGGGGGGCTATGAGAACGAAAAACTGTTTTTT
TRBJ2-7	TRBV25-1	TRBD2	-	CASRTSGPRHEQYF	TGTGCCAGCAGAACTAGCGGGCCCCGGCACGAGCAGTACTTC
TRBJ2-3	TRBV6-1	TRBD2	-	CASSDFGAGGRDTQYF	TGTGCCAGCAGTGACTTCGGAGCGGGAGGAAGGGATACGCAGTATTTT
TRBJ1-2	TRBV28	TRBD1	-	CASRAGTEDGYTF	TGTGCCAGCAGGGCCGGGACAGAGGATGGCTACACCTTC
TRBJ1-5	TRBV11-2	TRBD1	-	CASSAGTGLGNQPQHF	TGTGCCAGCAGCGCCGGGACAGGGTTAGGCAATCAGCCCCAGCATTTT
TRBJ2-1	TRBV6-6	-	once	CASRTGRSYNEQFF	TGTGCCAGCAGAACGGGGAGATCCTACAATGAGCAGTTCTTC
TRBJ1-1	TRBV5-1	TRBD1	-	CASSFDRGTEAFF	TGCGCCAGCAGCTTCGACAGGGGTACTGAAGCTTTCTTT
TRBJ2-7	TRBV7-3	TRBD1	-	CASSLGTGGTYEQYF	TGTGCCAGCAGCCTAGGGACAGGGGGAACCTACGAGCAGTACTTC
TRBJ2-6	TRBV28	-	-	CASSSQSGANVLTF	TGTGCCAGCAGTTCACAATCTGGGGCCAACGTCCTGACTTTC
TRBJ1-5	TRBV19	-	-	CASSKSNQRGQPQHF	TGTGCCAGTAGTAAATCGAACCAAAGGGGGCAGCCCCAGCATTTT